Included here is one TCR beta chain sequence, with context. What it binds is not known. This CDR3 has 14 amino acids. The ends lost 7 bases at V and 4 bases at J; junction bases unmatched: 9. Germline-derived CDR1 and CDR2 are LNHDA and SQIVND (reference sequence). The sample belongs to a study of vaccination effects on CD4 cells after COVID-19. Profiling relied on immunoSEQ multiplex PCR, and the TCRdb table lists in-frame clones only, not all of them. The sample records about 80,000 clones, under 80% being singletons. Pools of viral peptides were used by the ViraFEST assay to expand antigen-specific CD4+ T cells ahead of sequencing. Following 10 days of culture, CD4+ T cells were isolated. Everyone in the study got two shots of either the BNT162b2 or mRNA-1273 vaccine.

The chain uses TRBV19 and TRBJ2-5; 7 nucleotides agree with TRBD1. The sample was CD4+ T cells from PBMCs cultured with HCoV-OC43 spike peptides, taken after COVID-19 vaccination. The subset was: HCoV-OC43 spike overlapping peptide pool stimulation. This clonotype originated in a human donor who received a COVID-19 vaccine. CDR3 coding DNA: TGTGCCAGTACAAACGACAGGGCCGGAGAGACCCAGTACTTC. Translated: CASTNDRAGETQYF.